The rows below give T cell receptor beta chains drawn from one sample of a study of OX40 agonist ivuxolimab in advanced cancers. Data came from immunoSEQ multiplex PCR; TCRdb stores just in-frame clones and leaves some out. Among about 48,000 clones, over 80% were seen once, and the ten largest hold approximately 13%. This material consisted of CD4+ or CD8+ T cells sorted from blood, taken in a trial of the OX40 agonist ivuxolimab. The receptors shown here come from an adult with an advanced solid tumor such as melanoma, head and neck, liver or kidney cancer. The CDR3 runs from the conserved cysteine through the conserved F or W. Each record gives: clone size, V gene, D gene, J gene, CDR3 DNA, CDR3 protein. A D gene is named only where the DNA matches it firmly. A row's size may be missing; if present it is once, few, many or a size class.

>once|TRBV5-8|.|TRBJ2-2
TGTGCCAGCAGCTTGGGAGGTTTTTCTGAGAACACCGGGGAGCTGTTTTTT
CASSLGGFSENTGELFF
>.|TRBV5-1|.|TRBJ1-1
TGCGCCAGCAGCTTGGACAGAAACACTGAAGCTTTCTTT
CASSLDRNTEAFF
>once|TRBV28|TRBD1|TRBJ2-7
TGTGCCAGCAGCCCCCAGCGGGGACAGGGTACCTACGAGCAGTACTTC
CASSPQRGQGTYEQYF
>.|TRBV10-2|.|TRBJ2-7
TGCGCCAGCAGCCCCACGCGGGTGCCGGGGGAGCAGTACTTC
CASSPTRVPGEQYF
>.|TRBV9|.|TRBJ2-3
TGTGCCAGCAGCGTAAGGCCAGATAGCACAGATACGCAGTATTTT
CASSVRPDSTDTQYF
>.|TRBV7-2|.|TRBJ1-5
TGTGCCAGCAGCTTAATGGCTAATCAGCCCCAGCATTTT
CASSLMANQPQHF
>few|TRBV30|.|TRBJ1-6
TGTGCCTCCAGACAGAGCTCCTATAATTCACCCCTCCACTTT
CASRQSSYNSPLHF
>many|TRBV13|.|TRBJ1-2
TGTGCCAGCAGCTTAGGACAGTTTAACTATGGCTACACCTTC
CASSLGQFNYGYTF
>.|TRBV9|.|TRBJ2-3
TGTGCCAGCAGCGTAGATACAGATACGCAGTATTTT
CASSVDTDTQYF
>once|TRBV15|.|TRBJ2-2
TGTGCCACCAGCAGAGATCCGGGAATGGTCACCGGGGAGCTGTTTTTT
CATSRDPGMVTGELFF
>once|TRBV5-6|.|TRBJ1-4
TGTGCCAGCACCCTCAGGCCTAATGAAAAACTGTTTTTT
CASTLRPNEKLFF
>.|TRBV6-1|.|TRBJ1-4
TGTGCCAGCAGTGAGTCTGAGGAAAAACTGTTTTTT
CASSESEEKLFF
>.|TRBV7-2|TRBD1|TRBJ1-3
TGTGCCAGCAGCCGGGGACAGGGGGGAAACACCATATATTTT
CASSRGQGGNTIYF
>few|TRBV6-6|TRBD2|TRBJ2-1
TGTGCCAGCAGGGCGGGGGGCTCCTACAATGAGCAGTTCTTC
CASRAGGSYNEQFF
>.|TRBV5-1|.|TRBJ1-2
TGCGCCAGCAGCTCTGGGGGGTACTATGGCTACACCTTC
CASSSGGYYGYTF
>.|TRBV27|TRBD1|TRBJ1-1
TGTGCCAGCAGTTTGATGGGACAGGGGGCGAGGAACACTGAAGCTTTCTTT
CASSLMGQGARNTEAFF
>once|TRBV10-2|.|TRBJ2-3
TGCGCCAGCAGTGAGGGGGCGGGCCTGGTTGGAGATACGCAGTATTTT
CASSEGAGLVGDTQYF
>.|TRBV7-3|TRBD2|TRBJ2-3
TGTGCCAGCAGCGTAGGACTAGCGGGAGCAACAGATACGCAGTATTTT
CASSVGLAGATDTQYF
>.|TRBV28|TRBD1|TRBJ2-5
TGTGCCAGCAGTTTACCGACAGGGTTAGGGCGGACCCAGTACTTC
CASSLPTGLGRTQYF
>.|TRBV28|TRBD1|TRBJ2-5
TGTGCCAGCAGTTTAGGACAGGGGGGACTAGGGACCCAGTACTTC
CASSLGQGGLGTQYF
>once|TRBV5-1|TRBD1|TRBJ2-1
TGCGCCAGCAGCACCTCAGGGGGCGGCGGAGATGAGCAGTTCTTC
CASSTSGGGGDEQFF
>.|TRBV9|.|TRBJ2-3
TGTGCCAGCAGCGTAAGGGCGCAGGGCACAGATACGCAGTATTTT
CASSVRAQGTDTQYF
>.|TRBV28|.|TRBJ1-6
TGTGCCAGCAGGGGACGGAACTATAATTCACCCCTCCACTTT
CASRGRNYNSPLHF
>.|TRBV25-1|TRBD2|TRBJ2-7
TGTGCCAGCAGGGGACTAGCGGGAGACTACGAGCAGTACTTC
CASRGLAGDYEQYF
>.|TRBV18|.|TRBJ1-5
TGTGCCAGCTCACCGAGGGTGGCCACAGCCCAGCATTTT
CASSPRVATAQHF
>.|TRBV6-6|.|TRBJ2-1
TGTGCCAGCAGCAACCGGGACACCACCGGGAATGAGCAGTTCTTC
CASSNRDTTGNEQFF
>.|TRBV11-3|.|TRBJ2-3
TGTGCCAGCAGCTTGGGCGTTTGGGCAGATACGCAGTATTTT
CASSLGVWADTQYF
>.|TRBV5-4|.|TRBJ2-1
TGTGCCAGCAGCTCCGACCCGGACAATGAGCAGTTCTTC
CASSSDPDNEQFF
>once|TRBV27|TRBD1|TRBJ2-1
TGTGCCAGCAACTCCTGGGAGACAGGGGGCCCGGAGGGTGAGCAGTTCTTC
CASNSWETGGPEGEQFF
>.|TRBV7-8|.|TRBJ2-5
TGTGCCAGCAGCGAAGGGACCTGGTACCAAGAGACCCAGTACTTC
CASSEGTWYQETQYF
>.|TRBV18|.|TRBJ1-1
TGTGCCAGCTCACCGGTCGCTGGCACTGAAGCTTTCTTT
CASSPVAGTEAFF
>.|TRBV9|TRBD2|TRBJ2-5
TGTGCCAGCAGCGTAGGAGGTGGGACTAGCGGGAGGGGGGAGACCCAGTACTTC
CASSVGGGTSGRGETQYF
>.|TRBV14|.|TRBJ2-5
TGTGCCAGCAGCCAAGAAGCCGTGACGGGGACCCAGTACTTC
CASSQEAVTGTQYF
>.|TRBV7-2|TRBD2|TRBJ2-7
TGTGCCAGCAGCTTAGGACTAGCGGGATCGTCCTACGAGCAGTACTTC
CASSLGLAGSSYEQYF
>once|TRBV5-5|.|TRBJ1-6
TGTGCCAGCAGCTTGGAGGGATCCGACTCACCCCTCCACTTT
CASSLEGSDSPLHF
>.|TRBV6-6|.|TRBJ1-2
TGTGCCAGCAGTTACCTACAGGGTTCGAGCGGCTACACCTTC
CASSYLQGSSGYTF